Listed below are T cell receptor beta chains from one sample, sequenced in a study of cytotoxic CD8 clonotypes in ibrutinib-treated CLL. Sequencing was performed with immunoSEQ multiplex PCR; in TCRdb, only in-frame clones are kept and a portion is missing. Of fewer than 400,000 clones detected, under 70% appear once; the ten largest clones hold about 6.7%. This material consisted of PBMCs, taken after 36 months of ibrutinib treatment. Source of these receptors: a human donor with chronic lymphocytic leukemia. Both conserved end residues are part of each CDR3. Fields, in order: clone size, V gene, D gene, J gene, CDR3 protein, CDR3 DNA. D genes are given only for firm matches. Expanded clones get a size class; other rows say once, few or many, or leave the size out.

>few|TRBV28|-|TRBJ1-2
CASGTDHYGYTF
TGTGCCAGCGGGACGGACCACTATGGCTACACCTTC
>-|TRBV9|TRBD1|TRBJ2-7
CASSAYRGLHEQYF
TGTGCCAGCAGCGCATACAGGGGGCTCCACGAGCAGTACTTC
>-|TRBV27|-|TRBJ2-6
CASSLISGANVLTF
TGTGCCAGCAGTCTCATCTCTGGGGCCAACGTCCTGACTTTC
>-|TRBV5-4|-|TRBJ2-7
CASRPTQGYDEQYF
TGTGCCAGCAGACCCACTCAGGGTTACGACGAGCAGTACTTC
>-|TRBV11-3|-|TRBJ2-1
CASSLGLGIINEQFF
TGTGCCAGCAGCTTGGGACTGGGTATTATCAATGAGCAGTTCTTC
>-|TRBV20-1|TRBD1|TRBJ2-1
CSASPGQGGFF
TGCAGTGCTAGTCCGGGACAGGGTGGGTTCTTC
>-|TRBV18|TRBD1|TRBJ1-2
CASSPGTGTTHYGYTF
TGTGCCAGCTCACCCGGGACAGGAACCACCCACTATGGCTACACCTTC
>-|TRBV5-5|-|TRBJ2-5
CASSLLGAQVTQYF
TGTGCCAGCAGCTTATTGGGAGCCCAAGTGACCCAGTACTTC
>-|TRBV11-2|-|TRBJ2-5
CASSNAETQYF
TGTGCCAGCAGCAACGCAGAGACCCAGTACTTC
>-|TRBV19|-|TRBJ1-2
CASSISDSSSYGYTF
TGTGCCAGTAGTATATCGGACAGCTCATCCTATGGCTACACCTTC
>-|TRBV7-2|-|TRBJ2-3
CASSLPGRTDTQYF
TGTGCCAGCAGCTTGCCGGGGCGCACAGATACGCAGTATTTT
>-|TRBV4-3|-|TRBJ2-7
CASSQDTGSYEQYF
TGCGCCAGCAGCCAAGATACTGGGTCCTACGAGCAGTACTTC
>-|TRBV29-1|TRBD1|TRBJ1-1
CSAMDRGRRTEAFF
TGCAGCGCAATGGACAGGGGACGGCGCACTGAAGCTTTCTTT
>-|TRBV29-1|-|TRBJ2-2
CSVEAGETGELFF
TGCAGCGTTGAAGCTGGGGAGACCGGGGAGCTGTTTTTT
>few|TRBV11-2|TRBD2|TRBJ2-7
CASSLDRGSGNEQYF
TGTGCCAGCAGCTTAGATCGGGGTAGCGGGAACGAGCAGTACTTC
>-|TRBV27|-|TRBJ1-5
CASSLGVGSNQPQHF
TGTGCCAGCAGTTTGGGGGTAGGGAGCAATCAGCCCCAGCATTTT
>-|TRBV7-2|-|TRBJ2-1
CASSQVKRSGYNEQFF
TGTGCCAGCAGCCAAGTGAAGAGGAGCGGCTACAATGAGCAGTTCTTC
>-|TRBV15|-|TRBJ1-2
CATSNGGYGYTF
TGTGCCACCAGCAACGGGGGCTATGGCTACACCTTC
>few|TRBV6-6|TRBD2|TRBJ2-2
CASSSIAGGELFF
TGTGCCAGCAGTTCCATAGCGGGAGGGGAGCTGTTTTTT
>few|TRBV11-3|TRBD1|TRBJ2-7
CASSSRQGYEQYF
TGTGCCAGCAGCTCTCGACAGGGCTACGAGCAGTACTTC
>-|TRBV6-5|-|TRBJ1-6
CASSYRGDLYNSPLHF
TGTGCCAGCAGTTACAGAGGGGACCTTTATAATTCACCCCTCCACTTT
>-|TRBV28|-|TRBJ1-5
CASTPGGASNQPQHF
TGTGCCAGCACCCCGGGGGGGGCGAGCAATCAGCCCCAGCATTTT
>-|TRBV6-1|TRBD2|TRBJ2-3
CASSGPSGGAWRTDTQYF
TGTGCCAGCAGTGGCCCTAGCGGGGGGGCCTGGCGCACAGATACGCAGTATTTT
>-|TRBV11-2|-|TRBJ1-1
CASSLLSSLGEAFF
TGTGCCAGCAGCCTCCTTAGTTCGTTAGGGGAAGCTTTCTTT
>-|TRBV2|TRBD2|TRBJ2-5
CASSEALGLAGGRRETQYF
TGTGCCAGCAGTGAAGCGCTAGGACTAGCGGGGGGGCGAAGGGAGACCCAGTACTTC
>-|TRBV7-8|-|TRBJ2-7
CASSAQGYEQYF
TGTGCCAGCAGCGCCCAGGGGTACGAGCAGTACTTC
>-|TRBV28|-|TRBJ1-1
CASSLLVGWVRNTEAFF
TGTGCCAGCAGTTTACTAGTGGGGTGGGTTCGTAACACTGAAGCTTTCTTT
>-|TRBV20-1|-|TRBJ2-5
CSAHGQETQYF
TGCAGTGCTCATGGCCAAGAGACCCAGTACTTC
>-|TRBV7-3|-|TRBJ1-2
CASSLNGETNYGYTF
TGTGCCAGCAGCTTAAATGGGGAAACTAACTATGGCTACACCTTC
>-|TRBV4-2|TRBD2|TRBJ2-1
CASSPLGLAGGREQFF
TGTGCCAGCAGCCCGCTGGGACTAGCGGGGGGCCGGGAGCAGTTCTTC
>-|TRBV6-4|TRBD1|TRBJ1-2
CASSPTPGQLNYGYTF
TGTGCCAGCAGCCCCACACCGGGACAGTTGAACTATGGCTACACCTTC
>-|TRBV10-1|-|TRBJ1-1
CASSESGVVGTEAFF
TGCGCCAGCAGTGAGTCTGGGGTCGTCGGCACTGAAGCTTTCTTT
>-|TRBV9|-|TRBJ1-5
CASSMESGSNQPQHF
TGTGCCAGCAGCATGGAGAGTGGGAGCAATCAGCCCCAGCATTTT
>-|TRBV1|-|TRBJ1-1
CTSSQETNTEAFF
TGCACCAGCAGCCAAGAGACGAACACTGAAGCTTTCTTT
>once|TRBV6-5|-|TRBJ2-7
CASSYRFSGEQYF
TGTGCCAGCAGTTATAGGTTTTCCGGCGAGCAGTACTTC
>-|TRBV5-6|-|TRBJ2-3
CANSSRSSDTQYF
TGTGCCAACAGCTCAAGGAGCTCAGATACGCAGTATTTT
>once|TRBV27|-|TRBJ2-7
CASSLWGQRQYF
TGTGCCAGCAGTTTATGGGGGCAGAGGCAGTACTTC
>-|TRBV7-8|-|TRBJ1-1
CASTRLRNTEAFF
TGTGCCAGCACCAGACTGAGGAACACTGAAGCTTTCTTT
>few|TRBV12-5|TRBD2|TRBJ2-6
CASGTGGANVLTF
TGTGCTAGTGGCACGGGGGGAGCCAACGTCCTGACTTTC
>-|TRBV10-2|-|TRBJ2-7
CASYATLGAVAAEQYF
TGCGCCAGCTATGCCACGTTGGGGGCGGTAGCGGCCGAGCAGTACTTC